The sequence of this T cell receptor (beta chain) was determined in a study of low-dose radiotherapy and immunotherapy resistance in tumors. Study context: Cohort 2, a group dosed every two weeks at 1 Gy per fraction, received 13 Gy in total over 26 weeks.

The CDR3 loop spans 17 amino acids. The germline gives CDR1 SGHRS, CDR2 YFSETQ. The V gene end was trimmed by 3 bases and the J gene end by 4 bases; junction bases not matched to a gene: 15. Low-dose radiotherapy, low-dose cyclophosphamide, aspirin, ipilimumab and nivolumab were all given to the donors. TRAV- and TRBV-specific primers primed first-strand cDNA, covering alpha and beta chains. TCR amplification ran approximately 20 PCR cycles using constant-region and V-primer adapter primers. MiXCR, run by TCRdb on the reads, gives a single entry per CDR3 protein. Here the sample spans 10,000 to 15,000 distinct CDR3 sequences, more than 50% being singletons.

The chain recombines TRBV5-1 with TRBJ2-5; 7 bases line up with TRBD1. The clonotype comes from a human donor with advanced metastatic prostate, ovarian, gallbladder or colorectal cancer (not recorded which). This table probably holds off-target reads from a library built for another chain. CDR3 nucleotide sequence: TGCGCCAGCAGCTATTACACCCTACAGGGGTCACTAGAGACCCAGTACTTC. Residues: CASSYYTLQGSLETQYF. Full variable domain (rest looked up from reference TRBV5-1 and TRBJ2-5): KAGVTQTPRYLIKTRGQQVTLSCSPISGHRSVSWYQQTPGQGLQFLFEYFSETQRNKGNFPGRFSGRQFSNSRSEMNVSTLELGDSALYLCASSYYTLQGSLETQYFGPGTRLLVL.